The clone carrying this T cell receptor beta chain was observed a few times. Its antigen is currently unknown. The record originates from a study of T-cell reconstitution after alpha-beta-depleted transplantation in children. Findings of the study overall: Where some patients showed high TCRbeta diversity at day 60, it came from recipient T cells and thymic progenitors that had survived. About two months after transplant, alpha-beta T cells reportedly came from several hundred expanded graft clones.

The TCRbeta library was prepared with unique molecular identifiers. Each CDR3 protein gets one entry after TCRdb re-called the PCR reads with MiXCR. Of around 500,000 distinct CDR3 sequences listed, more than 20% are singletons. CDR1 is SGHVS and CDR2 is FQNEAQ in the germline V gene. Between the trimmed V and J ends, which lost 1 base and 4 bases, there was a span of 14 bases. The CDR3 extends over 15 amino acids. The specimen was PBMCs, mostly from graft donor cells, collected 360 days after TCRalphabeta/CD19-depleted stem cell transplant. This TCR derives from a boy in the first two years of life who had a stem cell transplant for acute myeloid leukemia, so the T cells may come from the graft donor. The rearrangement links TRBV7-8 to TRBJ2-7; the D gene is possibly TRBD2 (6 bases). The CDR3 nucleotides are TGTGCCAGCAGCTTAGGATCCGGAGGGCGATACGAGCAGTACTTC. Residues: CASSLGSGGRYEQYF.